This T cell receptor beta chain was captured by sequencing in a study of beta chain features in type 1 diabetes. cDNA synthesis used the whole RNA isolate, giving expressed TCRB sequences. About 3.6 million reads were obtained on average from naive, central memory and regulatory T cell samples. Measured with immunoSEQ multiplex PCR; TCRdb has only the in-frame clones, and not every one. The sample includes around 350,000 clones, around an eighth of them seen just once. This clone was counted a few times. Sorting that relied on CD45RO/CCR7/CD25/CD127/CD95/CD27 yielded CD4+ naive, central memory, regulatory and stem cell-like memory cells. Specimen: naive CD4+ T cells from blood. This TCR came from a man younger than 35 in good health.

This chain's CDR3 is CASSLGTSGTYEQYF. The CDR3 coding sequence is TGTGCCAGCAGCTTGGGGACTAGCGGAACTTACGAGCAGTACTTC. The rearrangement uses TRBV7-9 and TRBJ2-7, with 11 bases fitting TRBD2. Germline V lookup: CDR1 SEHNR, CDR2 FQNEAQ (reference sequence). Trimming took 3 bases from V and 4 from J; bases not matched to a gene: 5. The CDR3 spans 15 residues.